This T cell receptor beta chain was sequenced during a study of blood T cell repertoires in COVID-19. Study background: PBMCs, B-cell-depleted T cells, or T cells were the source of the cDNA or gDNA that made up the material.

Clones were read by immunoSEQ multiplex PCR, and TCRdb kept only the in-frame ones, dropping some. The data contain under 80,000 clones, 85% to 90% of them singletons. This receptor was taken from a man aged 65-85 years with active or convalescent COVID-19. Sequencing was carried out using peripheral blood.

The CDR3 region is CATSSRGRGIQYF. In nucleotides, the CDR3 is TGTGCCACGAGTTCGAGGGGGCGAGGGATTCAGTACTTC. The V call is TRBV24-1, the J call TRBJ2-4; 7 bases agree with TRBD1. The CDR3 runs to 13 residues. The germline gives CDR1 KGHDR, CDR2 SFDVKD. Trimming removed 10 bases from V and 10 bases from J; junction bases left unmatched: 12.